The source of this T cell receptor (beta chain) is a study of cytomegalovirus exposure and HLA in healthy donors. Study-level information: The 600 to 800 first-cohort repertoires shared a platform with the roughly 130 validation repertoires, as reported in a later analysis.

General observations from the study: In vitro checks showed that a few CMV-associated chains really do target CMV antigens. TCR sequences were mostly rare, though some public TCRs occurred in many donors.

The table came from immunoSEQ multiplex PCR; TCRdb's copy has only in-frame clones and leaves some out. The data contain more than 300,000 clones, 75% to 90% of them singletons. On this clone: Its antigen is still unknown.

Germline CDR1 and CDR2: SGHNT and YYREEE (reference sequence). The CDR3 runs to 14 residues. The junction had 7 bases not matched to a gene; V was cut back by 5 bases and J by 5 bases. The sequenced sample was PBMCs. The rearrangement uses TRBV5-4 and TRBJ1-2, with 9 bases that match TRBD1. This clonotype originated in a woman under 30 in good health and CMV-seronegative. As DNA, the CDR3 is TGTGCCAGCAGGCCTGACAGGGGGTCATATGGCTACACCTTC. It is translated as CASRPDRGSYGYTF.